This T cell receptor (beta chain) is from a study of identical twins. The study, taken as a whole, reports: There were fewer insertions in abundant cord blood beta clonotypes, but memory repertoires showed no such pattern. Conclusions were drawn cross-sectionally by statistical analysis, without following the same donors. For out-of-frame alpha sequences shared by twins, low generation probability was in excess.

This CDR3 region has 13 residues. V was cut by 3 bases and J by 8 bases, with 13 bases left in between. CDR1 SEHNR and CDR2 FQNEAQ come from the germline V gene (reference sequence). A single record per CDR3 protein comes from TCRdb applying MiXCR to the 5' RACE reads. The sample contains approximately 410,000 distinct CDR3 sequences, roughly 18% of which appear only once. On this clonotype: The antigen is undetermined.

The clonotype comes from a man aged 45-65 years in good health. Sequencing was performed on naive T cells sorted from blood. The V gene is TRBV7-9, the J gene TRBJ1-1; perhaps TRBD1 as D (5 bases). The CDR3 is CASSFDSQGEAFF. CDR3 sequence (DNA): TGTGCCAGCAGCTTCGACTCGCAGGGAGAAGCTTTCTTT.